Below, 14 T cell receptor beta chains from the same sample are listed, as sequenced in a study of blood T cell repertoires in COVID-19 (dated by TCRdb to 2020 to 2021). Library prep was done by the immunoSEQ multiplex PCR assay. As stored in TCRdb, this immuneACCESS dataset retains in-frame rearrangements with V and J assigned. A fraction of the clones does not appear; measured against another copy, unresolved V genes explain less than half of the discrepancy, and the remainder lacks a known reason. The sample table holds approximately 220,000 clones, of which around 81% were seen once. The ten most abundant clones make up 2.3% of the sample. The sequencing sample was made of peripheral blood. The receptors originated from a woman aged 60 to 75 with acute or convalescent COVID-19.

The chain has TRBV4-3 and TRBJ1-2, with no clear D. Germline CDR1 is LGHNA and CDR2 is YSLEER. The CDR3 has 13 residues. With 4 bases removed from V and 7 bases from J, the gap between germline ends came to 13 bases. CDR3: CASSRGGGFGYTF. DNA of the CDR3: TGCGCCAGCAGCCGGGGAGGAGGTTTTGGCTACACCTTC.

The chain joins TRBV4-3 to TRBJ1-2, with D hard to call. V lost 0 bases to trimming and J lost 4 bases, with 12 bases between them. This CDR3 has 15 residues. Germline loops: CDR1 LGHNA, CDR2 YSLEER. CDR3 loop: CASSQELRAVYGYTF. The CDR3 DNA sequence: TGCGCCAGCAGCCAAGAATTGCGAGCGGTCTATGGCTACACCTTC.

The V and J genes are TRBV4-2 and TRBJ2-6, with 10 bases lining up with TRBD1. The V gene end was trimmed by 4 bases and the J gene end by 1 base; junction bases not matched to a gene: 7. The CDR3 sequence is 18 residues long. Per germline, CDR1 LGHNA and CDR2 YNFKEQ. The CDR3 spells CASSRGTGVLSGANVLTF. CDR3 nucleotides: TGTGCCAGCAGCCGAGGGACAGGGGTACTTTCTGGGGCCAACGTCCTGACTTTC.

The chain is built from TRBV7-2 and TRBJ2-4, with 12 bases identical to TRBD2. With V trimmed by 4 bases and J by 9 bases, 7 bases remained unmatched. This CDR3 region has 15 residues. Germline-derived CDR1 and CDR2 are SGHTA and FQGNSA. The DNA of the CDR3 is TGTGCCAGCAGCTCGAAACTAGCGGGAGGAACCATTCAGTACTTC. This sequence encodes CASSSKLAGGTIQYF.

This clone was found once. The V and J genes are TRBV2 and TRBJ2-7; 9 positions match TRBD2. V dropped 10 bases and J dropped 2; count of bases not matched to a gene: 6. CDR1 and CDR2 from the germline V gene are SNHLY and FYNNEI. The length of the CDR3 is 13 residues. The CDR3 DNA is TGTGCCACCCGCGGCGGGGGGGCCTACGAGCAGTACTTC. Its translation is CATRGGGAYEQYF.

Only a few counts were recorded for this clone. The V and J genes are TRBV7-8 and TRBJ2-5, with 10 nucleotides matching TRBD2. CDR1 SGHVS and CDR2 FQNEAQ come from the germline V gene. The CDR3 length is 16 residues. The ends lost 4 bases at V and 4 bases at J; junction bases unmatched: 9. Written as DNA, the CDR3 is TGTGCCAGCAGCTCCCTGAGCGGGGGGGCAGGAGAGACCCAGTACTTC. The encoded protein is CASSSLSGGAGETQYF.

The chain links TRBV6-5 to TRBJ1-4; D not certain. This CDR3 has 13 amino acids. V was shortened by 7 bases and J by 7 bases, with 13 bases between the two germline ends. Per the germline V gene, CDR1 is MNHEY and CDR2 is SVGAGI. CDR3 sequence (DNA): TGTGCCAGCACAAGAGGGCCGGGTGAAAAACTGTTTTTT. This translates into CASTRGPGEKLFF.

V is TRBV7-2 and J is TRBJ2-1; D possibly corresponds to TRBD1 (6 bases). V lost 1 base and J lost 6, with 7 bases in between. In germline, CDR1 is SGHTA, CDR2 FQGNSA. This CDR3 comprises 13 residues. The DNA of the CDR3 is TGTGCCAGCAGCTTAGGGGGGCGCAATGAGCAGTTCTTC. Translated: CASSLGGRNEQFF.

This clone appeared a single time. The CDR3 protein is CASSSNSPLHF. The CDR3 coding sequence is TGTGCCAGCAGTTCGAATTCACCCCTCCACTTT. The chain joins TRBV28 to TRBJ1-6; D call uncertain. This CDR3 has 11 residues. Trimming pared 4 bases from V and 7 bases from J, leaving 2 bases between. CDR1 MDHEN and CDR2 SYDVKM come from the germline V gene.

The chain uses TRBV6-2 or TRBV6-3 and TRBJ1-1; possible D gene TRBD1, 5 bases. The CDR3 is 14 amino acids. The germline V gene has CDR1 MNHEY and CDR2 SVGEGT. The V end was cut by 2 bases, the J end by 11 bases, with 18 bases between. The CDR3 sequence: CASSYQGTVLPAFF. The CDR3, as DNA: TGTGCCAGCAGTTACCAGGGAACCGTTCTCCCGGCTTTCTTT.

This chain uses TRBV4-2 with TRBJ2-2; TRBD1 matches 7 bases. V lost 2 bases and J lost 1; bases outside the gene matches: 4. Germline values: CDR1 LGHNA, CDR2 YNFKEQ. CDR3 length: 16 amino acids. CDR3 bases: TGTGCCAGCAGCCAATCAGGGGGTTGGAACACCGGGGAGCTGTTTTTT. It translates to CASSQSGGWNTGELFF.

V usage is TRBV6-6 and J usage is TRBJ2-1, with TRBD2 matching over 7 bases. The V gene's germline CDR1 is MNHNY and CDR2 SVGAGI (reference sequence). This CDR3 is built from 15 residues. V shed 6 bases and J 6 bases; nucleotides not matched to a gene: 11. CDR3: CASRTLGSGANEQFF. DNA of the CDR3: TGTGCCAGCAGAACCCTGGGAAGCGGGGCCAATGAGCAGTTCTTC.

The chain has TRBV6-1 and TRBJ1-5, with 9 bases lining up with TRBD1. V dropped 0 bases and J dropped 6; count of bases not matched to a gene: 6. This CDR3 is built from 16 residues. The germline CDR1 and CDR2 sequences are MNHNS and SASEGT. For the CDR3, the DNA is TGTGCCAGCAGTGAAGCGTCATGGGACAGGGCTCAGCCCCAGCATTTT. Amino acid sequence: CASSEASWDRAQPQHF.

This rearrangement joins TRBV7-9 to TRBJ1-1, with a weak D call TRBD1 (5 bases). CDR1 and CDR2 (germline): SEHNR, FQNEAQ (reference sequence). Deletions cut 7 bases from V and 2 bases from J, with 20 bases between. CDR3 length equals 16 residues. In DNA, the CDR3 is TGTGCCAGCATCCCTGCTATCGACGGGGGAAACACTGAAGCTTTCTTT. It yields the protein CASIPAIDGGNTEAFF.